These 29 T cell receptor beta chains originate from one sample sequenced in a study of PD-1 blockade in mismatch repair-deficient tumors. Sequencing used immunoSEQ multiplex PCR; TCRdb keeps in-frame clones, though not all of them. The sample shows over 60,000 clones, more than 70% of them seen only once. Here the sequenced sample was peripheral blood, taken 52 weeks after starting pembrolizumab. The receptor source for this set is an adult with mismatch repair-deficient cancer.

CDR3 protein: CASSLAWGGGGDEQYF. The CDR3 DNA reads TGTGCCAGCAGCTTAGCGTGGGGGGGCGGCGGAGACGAGCAGTACTTC. The rearrangement links TRBV7-8 to TRBJ2-7, with TRBD2 as a possible D gene (7 bases). CDR1 SGHVS and CDR2 FQNEAQ come from the germline V gene. This CDR3 is built from 16 residues. V lost 0 bases and J lost 5, with 17 bases in between.

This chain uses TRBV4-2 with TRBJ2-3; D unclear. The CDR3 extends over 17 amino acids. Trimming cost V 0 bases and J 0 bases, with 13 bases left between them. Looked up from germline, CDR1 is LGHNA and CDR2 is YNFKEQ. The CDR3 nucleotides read TGTGCCAGCAGCCAAGATAGTGGGCGCCCAAGCACAGATACGCAGTATTTT. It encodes CASSQDSGRPSTDTQYF.

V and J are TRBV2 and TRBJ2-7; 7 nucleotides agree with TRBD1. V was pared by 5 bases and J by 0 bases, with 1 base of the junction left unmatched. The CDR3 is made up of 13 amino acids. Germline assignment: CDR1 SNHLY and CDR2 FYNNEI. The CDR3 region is CASSRDSSYEQYF. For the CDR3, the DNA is TGTGCCAGCAGTAGGGACAGCTCCTACGAGCAGTACTTC.

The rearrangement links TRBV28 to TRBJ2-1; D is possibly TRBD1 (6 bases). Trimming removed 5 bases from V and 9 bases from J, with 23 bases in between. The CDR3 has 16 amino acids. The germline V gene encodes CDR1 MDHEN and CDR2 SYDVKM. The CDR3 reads CASSLTAGVSGFEQFF. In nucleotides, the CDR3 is TGTGCCAGCAGTCTGACCGCAGGGGTCTCAGGATTTGAGCAGTTCTTC.

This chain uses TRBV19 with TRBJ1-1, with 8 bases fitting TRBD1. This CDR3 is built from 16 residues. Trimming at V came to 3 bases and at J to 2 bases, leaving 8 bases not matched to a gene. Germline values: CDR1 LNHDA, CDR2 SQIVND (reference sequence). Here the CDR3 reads CASSISSGGFNTEAFF. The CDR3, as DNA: TGTGCCAGTAGTATCTCGTCAGGGGGCTTCAACACTGAAGCTTTCTTT.

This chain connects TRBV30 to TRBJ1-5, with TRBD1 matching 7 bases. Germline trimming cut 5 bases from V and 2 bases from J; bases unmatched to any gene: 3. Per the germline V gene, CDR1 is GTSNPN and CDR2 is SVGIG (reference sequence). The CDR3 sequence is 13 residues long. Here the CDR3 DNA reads TGTGCCTGGGACAGGGCCGGCAATCAGCCCCAGCATTTT. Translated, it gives CAWDRAGNQPQHF.

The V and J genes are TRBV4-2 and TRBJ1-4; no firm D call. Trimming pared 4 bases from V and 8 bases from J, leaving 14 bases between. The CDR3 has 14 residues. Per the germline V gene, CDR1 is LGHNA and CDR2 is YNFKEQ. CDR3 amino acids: CASSPRQVVEKLFF. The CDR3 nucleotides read TGTGCCAGCAGCCCGCGGCAGGTAGTCGAAAAACTGTTTTTT.

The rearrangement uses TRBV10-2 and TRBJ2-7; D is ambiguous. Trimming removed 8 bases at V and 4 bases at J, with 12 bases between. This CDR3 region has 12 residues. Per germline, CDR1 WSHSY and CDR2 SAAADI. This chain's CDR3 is CASLDGRYEQYF. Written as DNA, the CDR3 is TGCGCCAGCCTTGACGGACGATACGAGCAGTACTTC.

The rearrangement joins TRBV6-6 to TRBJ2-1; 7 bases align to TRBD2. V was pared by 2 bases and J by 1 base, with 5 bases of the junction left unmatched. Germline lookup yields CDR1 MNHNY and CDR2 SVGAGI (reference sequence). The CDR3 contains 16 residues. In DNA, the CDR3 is TGTGCCAGCAGTTACGCGGCGGGAGAATCCTACAATGAGCAGTTCTTC. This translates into CASSYAAGESYNEQFF.

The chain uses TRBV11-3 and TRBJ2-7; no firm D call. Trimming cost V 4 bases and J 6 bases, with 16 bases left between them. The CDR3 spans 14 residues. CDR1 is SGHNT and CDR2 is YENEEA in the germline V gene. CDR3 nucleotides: TGTGCCAGCAGCTCATGGGCCTTGGGCAGCGAGCAGTACTTC. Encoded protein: CASSSWALGSEQYF.

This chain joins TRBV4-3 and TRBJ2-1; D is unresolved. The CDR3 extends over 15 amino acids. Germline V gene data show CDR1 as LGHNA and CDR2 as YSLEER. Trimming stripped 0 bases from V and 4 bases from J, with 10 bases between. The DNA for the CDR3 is TGCGCCAGCAGCCAAGAACACAGACAATACAATGAGCAGTTCTTC. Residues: CASSQEHRQYNEQFF.

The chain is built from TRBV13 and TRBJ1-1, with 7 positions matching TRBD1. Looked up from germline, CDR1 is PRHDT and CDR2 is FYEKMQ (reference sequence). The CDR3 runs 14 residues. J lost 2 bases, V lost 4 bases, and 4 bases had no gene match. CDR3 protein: CASSSRDRNTEAFF. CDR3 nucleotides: TGTGCCAGCAGCTCAAGGGACAGAAACACTGAAGCTTTCTTT.

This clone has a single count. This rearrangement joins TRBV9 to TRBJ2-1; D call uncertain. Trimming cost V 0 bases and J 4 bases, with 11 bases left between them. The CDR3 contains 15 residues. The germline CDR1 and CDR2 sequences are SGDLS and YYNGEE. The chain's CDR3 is CASSVAQVPYNEQFF. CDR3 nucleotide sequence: TGTGCCAGCAGCGTAGCGCAAGTCCCGTACAATGAGCAGTTCTTC.

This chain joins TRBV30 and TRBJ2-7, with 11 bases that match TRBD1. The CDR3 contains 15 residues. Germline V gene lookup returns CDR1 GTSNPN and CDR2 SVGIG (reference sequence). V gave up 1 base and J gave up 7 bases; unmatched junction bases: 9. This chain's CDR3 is CAWSAILGTGGEQYF. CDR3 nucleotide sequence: TGTGCCTGGAGTGCAATCCTCGGGACAGGGGGAGAGCAGTACTTC.

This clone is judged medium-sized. The CDR3 bases are TGTGCCAGCAGTGAAGACGGATCCGTTTACGAGCAGTACTTC. It is translated as CASSEDGSVYEQYF. This sequence joins TRBV6-5 and TRBJ2-7; D call uncertain. CDR3 length equals 14 residues. Germline lookup yields CDR1 MNHEY and CDR2 SVGAGI. V gave up 5 bases and J gave up 4 bases, with 15 bases separating them.

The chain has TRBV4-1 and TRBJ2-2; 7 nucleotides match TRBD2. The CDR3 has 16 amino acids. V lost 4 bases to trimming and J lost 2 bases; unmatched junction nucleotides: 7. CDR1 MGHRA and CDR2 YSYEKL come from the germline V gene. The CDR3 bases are TGCGCCAGCAGCCTTCCCGAGGGACTAAACACCGGGGAGCTGTTTTTT. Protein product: CASSLPEGLNTGELFF.

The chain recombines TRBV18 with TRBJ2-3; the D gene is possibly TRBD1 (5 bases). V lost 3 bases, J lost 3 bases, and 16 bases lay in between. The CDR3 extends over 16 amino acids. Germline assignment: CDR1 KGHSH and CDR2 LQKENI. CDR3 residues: CASSPTDTSTTDTQYF. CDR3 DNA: TGTGCCAGCTCACCGACGGACACCTCGACTACAGATACGCAGTATTTT.

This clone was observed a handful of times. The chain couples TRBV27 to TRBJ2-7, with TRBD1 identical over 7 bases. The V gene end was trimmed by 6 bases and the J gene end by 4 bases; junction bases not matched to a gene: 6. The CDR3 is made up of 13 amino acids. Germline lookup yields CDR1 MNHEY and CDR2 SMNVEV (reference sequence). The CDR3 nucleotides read TGTGCCAGCAGGACAACACAGGGGTACGAGCAGTACTTC. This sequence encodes CASRTTQGYEQYF.

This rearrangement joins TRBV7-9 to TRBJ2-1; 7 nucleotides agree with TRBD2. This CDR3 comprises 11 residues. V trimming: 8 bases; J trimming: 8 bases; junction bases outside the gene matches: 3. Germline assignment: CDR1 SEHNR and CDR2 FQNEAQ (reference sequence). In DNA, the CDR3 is TGTGCCAGCTGCGGGAGCCATGAGCAGTTCTTC. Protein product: CASCGSHEQFF.

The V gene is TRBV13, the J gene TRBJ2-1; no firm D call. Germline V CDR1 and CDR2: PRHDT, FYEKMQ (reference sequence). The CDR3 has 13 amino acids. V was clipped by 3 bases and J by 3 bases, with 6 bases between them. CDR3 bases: TGTGCCAGCAGCTTCAGAGACTACAATGAGCAGTTCTTC. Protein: CASSFRDYNEQFF.

CDR3 region: CAWEVSMNTEAFF. As DNA, the CDR3 is TGTGCCTGGGAAGTGTCTATGAACACTGAAGCTTTCTTT. The chain carries TRBV30 and TRBJ1-1, with D unresolved. The germline V and J ends were trimmed by 5 bases and 0 bases, with 10 bases remaining between them. Per the germline V gene, CDR1 is GTSNPN and CDR2 is SVGIG (reference sequence). The CDR3 is 13 amino acids.

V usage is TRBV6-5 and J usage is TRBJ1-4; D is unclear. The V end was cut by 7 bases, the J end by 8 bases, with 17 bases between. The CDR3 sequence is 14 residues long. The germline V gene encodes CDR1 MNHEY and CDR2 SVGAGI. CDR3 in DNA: TGTGCCAGCACTTCCGGGATAAGGCGAGAAAAACTGTTTTTT. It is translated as CASTSGIRREKLFF.

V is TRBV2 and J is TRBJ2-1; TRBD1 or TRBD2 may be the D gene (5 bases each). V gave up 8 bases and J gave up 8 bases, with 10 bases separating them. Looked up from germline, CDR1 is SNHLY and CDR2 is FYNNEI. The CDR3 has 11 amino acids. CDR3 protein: CASWGFDEQFF. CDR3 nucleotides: TGTGCCAGCTGGGGGTTCGATGAGCAGTTCTTC.

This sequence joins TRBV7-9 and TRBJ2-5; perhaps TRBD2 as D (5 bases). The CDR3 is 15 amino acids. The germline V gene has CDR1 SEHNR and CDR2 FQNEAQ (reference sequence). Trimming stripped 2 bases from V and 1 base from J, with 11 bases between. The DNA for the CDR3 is TGTGCCAGCAGCTTAAATTTCGCGGGCCAAGAGACCCAGTACTTC. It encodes CASSLNFAGQETQYF.

Here the CDR3 DNA reads TGTGCCAGCAGTTTATCTGGACAGGGAGGGGATCAGCCCCAGCATTTT. Translation: CASSLSGQGGDQPQHF. V is TRBV28 and J is TRBJ1-5; 8 bases agree with TRBD1. Germline loops: CDR1 MDHEN, CDR2 SYDVKM. This CDR3 comprises 16 residues. V was clipped by 1 base and J by 5 bases; unmatched bases: 7.

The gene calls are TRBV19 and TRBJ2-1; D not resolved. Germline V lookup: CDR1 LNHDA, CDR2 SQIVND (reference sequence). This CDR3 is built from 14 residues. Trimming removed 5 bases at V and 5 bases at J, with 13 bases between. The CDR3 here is CASSWRGPNNEQFF. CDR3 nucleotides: TGTGCCAGTAGTTGGCGCGGACCGAACAATGAGCAGTTCTTC.

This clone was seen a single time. The CDR3 nucleotides are TGTGCCAGCAGGGGACAGGGGAGCAATCAGCCCCAGCATTTT. It specifies CASRGQGSNQPQHF. This chain uses TRBV6-5 with TRBJ1-5; 10 positions agree with TRBD1. V was clipped by 6 bases and J by 1 base; unmatched bases: 0. The CDR3 is 14 residues long. The germline V gene encodes CDR1 MNHEY and CDR2 SVGAGI.

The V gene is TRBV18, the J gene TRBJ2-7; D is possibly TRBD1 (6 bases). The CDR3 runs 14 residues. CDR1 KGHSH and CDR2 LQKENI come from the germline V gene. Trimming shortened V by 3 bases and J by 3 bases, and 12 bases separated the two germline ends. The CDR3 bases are TGTGCCAGCTCACCGAATCCGGACAGCTACGAGCAGTACTTC. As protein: CASSPNPDSYEQYF.

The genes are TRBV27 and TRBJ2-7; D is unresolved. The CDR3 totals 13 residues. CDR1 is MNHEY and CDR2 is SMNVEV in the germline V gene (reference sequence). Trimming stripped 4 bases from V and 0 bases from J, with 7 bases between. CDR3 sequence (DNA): TGTGCCAGCAGTTCTACGATCTCCTACGAGCAGTACTTC. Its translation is CASSSTISYEQYF.